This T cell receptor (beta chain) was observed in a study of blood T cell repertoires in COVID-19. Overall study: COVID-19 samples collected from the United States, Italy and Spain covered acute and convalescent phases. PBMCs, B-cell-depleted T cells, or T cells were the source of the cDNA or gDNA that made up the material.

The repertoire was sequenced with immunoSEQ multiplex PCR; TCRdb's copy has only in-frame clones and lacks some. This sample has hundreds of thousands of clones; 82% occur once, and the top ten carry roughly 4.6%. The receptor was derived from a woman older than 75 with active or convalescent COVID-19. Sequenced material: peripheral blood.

The CDR3 loop reads CSGSRGYEQYF. Written as DNA, the CDR3 is TGCAGCGGCTCGCGGGGCTACGAGCAGTACTTC. The chain uses TRBV29-1 and TRBJ2-7; possible D gene TRBD2, 6 bases. CDR1 is SQVTM, CDR2 ANQGSEA, per germline. The CDR3 sequence is 11 residues long. V lost 7 bases, J lost 3 bases, and 10 bases lay in between.